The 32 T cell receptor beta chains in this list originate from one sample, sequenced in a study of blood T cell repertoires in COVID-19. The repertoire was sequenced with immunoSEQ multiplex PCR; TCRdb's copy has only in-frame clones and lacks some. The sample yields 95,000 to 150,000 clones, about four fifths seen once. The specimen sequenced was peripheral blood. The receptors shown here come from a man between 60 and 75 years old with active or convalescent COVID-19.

CDR3 nucleotide sequence: TGTGCCAGCAGCGTGCGAGCAATTAACACCGGGGAGCTGTTTTTT. Residues: CASSVRAINTGELFF. The chain has TRBV9 and TRBJ2-2; unclear D gene. The germline V gene has CDR1 SGDLS and CDR2 YYNGEE. V lost 2 bases and J 2 bases, leaving 10 bases between the germline ends. The CDR3 is 15 residues long. Full variable domain (missing parts from reference TRBV9 and TRBJ2-2): DSGVTQTPKHLITATGQRVTLRCSPRSGDLSVYWYQQSLDQGLQFLIQYYNGEERAKGNILERFSAQQFPDLHSELNLSSLELGDSALYFCASSVRAINTGELFFGEGSRLTVL.

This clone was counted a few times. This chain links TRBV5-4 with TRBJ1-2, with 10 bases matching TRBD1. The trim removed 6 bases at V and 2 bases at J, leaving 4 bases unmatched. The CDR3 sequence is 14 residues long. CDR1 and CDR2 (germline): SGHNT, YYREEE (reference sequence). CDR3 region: CASKPGQGNYGYTF. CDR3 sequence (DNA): TGTGCCAGCAAACCGGGACAGGGGAACTATGGCTACACCTTC.

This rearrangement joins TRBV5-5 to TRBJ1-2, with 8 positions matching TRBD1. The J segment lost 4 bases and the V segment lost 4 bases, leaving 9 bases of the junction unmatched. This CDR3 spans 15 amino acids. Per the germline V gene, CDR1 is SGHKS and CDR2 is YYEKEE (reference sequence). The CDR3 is CASSQGAGTVYGYTF. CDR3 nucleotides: TGTGCCAGCAGCCAGGGGGCCGGGACAGTCTATGGCTACACCTTC.

This CDR3 reads CASSLYEERNQHF. The CDR3 coding sequence is TGTGCCAGCAGTTTGTACGAGGAACGGAATCAGCATTTT. The V gene is TRBV28, the J gene TRBJ1-5; D is unclear. CDR3 size: 13 residues. The germline V and J ends were trimmed by 3 bases and 13 bases, with 16 bases remaining between them. Germline V gene data show CDR1 as MDHEN and CDR2 as SYDVKM.

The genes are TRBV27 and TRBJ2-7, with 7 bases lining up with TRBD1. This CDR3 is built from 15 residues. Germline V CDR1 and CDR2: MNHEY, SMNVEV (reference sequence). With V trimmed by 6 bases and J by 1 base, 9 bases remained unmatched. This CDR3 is CASRLRGQVSYEQYF. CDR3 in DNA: TGTGCCAGCAGACTAAGAGGACAGGTTTCCTACGAGCAGTACTTC.

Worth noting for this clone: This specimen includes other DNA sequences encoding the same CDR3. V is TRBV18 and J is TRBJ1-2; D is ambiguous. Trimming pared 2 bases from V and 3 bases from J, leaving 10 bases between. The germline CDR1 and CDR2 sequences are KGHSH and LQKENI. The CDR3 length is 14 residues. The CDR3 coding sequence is TGTGCCAGCTCACCAAGTTTACGGGACTATGGCTACACCTTC. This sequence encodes CASSPSLRDYGYTF.

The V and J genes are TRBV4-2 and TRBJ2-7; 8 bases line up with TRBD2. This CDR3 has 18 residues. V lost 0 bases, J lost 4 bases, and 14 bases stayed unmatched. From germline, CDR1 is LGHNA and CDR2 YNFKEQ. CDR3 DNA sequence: TGTGCCAGCAGCCAAGAGCCAGCGGGAGAAGGGCTTATGTACGAGCAGTACTTC. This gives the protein CASSQEPAGEGLMYEQYF.

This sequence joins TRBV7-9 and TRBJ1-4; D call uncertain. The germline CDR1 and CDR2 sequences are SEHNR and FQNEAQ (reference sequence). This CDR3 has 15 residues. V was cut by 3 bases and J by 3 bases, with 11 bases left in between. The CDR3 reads CASSLRRTPNEKLFF. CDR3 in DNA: TGTGCCAGCAGCTTGAGACGGACTCCTAATGAAAAACTGTTTTTT. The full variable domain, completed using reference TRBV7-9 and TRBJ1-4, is DTGVSQNPRHKITKRGQNVTFRCDPISEHNRLYWYRQTLGQGPEFLTYFQNEAQLEKSRLLSDRFSAERPKGSFSTLEIQRTEQGDSAMYLCASSLRRTPNEKLFFGSGTQLSVL.

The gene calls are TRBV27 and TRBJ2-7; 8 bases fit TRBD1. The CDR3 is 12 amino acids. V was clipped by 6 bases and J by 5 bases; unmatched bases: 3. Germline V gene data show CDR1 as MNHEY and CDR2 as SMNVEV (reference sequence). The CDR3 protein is CASRDRANEQYF. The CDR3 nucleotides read TGTGCCAGCAGGGACAGGGCGAACGAGCAGTACTTC.

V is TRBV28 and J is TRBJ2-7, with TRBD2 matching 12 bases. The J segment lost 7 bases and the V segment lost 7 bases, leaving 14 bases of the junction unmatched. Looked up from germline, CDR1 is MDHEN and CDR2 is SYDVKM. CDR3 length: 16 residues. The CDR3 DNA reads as TGTGCCAGCACCTCTTCCGGACTAGCGGGATTGCGGGAGCAGTACTTC. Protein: CASTSSGLAGLREQYF.

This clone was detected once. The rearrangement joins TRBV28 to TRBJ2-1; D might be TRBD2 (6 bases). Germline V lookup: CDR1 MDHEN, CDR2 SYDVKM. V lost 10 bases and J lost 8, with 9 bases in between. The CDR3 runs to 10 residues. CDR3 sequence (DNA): TGTGCCACCCGGGAGTATGAGCAGTTCTTC. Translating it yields CATREYEQFF.

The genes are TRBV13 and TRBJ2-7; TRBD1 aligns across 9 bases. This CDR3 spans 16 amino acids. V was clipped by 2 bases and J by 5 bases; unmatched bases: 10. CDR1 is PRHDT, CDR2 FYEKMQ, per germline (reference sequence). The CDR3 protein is CASSLRATGGFNEQYF. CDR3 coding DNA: TGTGCCAGCAGCTTACGGGCCACAGGGGGCTTCAACGAGCAGTACTTC.

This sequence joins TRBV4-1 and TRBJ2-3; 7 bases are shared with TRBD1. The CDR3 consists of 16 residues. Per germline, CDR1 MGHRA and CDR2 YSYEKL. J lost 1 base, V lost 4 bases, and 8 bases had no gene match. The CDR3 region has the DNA TGCGCCAGCAGCCGGGGGACAGACTACCGCACAGATACGCAGTATTTT. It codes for CASSRGTDYRTDTQYF.

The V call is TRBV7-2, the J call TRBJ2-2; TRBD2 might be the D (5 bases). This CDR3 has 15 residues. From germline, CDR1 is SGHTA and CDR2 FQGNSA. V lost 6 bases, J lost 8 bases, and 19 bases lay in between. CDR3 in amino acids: CASSPRTRGSGELFF. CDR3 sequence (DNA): TGTGCCAGCAGTCCTCGAACCCGGGGATCAGGGGAGCTGTTTTTT.

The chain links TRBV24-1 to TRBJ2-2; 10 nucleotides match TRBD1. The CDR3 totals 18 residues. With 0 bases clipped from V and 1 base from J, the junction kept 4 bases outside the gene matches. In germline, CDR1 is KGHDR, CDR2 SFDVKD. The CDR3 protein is CATSDLGTGVRNTGELFF. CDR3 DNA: TGTGCCACCAGTGATTTGGGGACAGGGGTGAGGAACACCGGGGAGCTGTTTTTT.

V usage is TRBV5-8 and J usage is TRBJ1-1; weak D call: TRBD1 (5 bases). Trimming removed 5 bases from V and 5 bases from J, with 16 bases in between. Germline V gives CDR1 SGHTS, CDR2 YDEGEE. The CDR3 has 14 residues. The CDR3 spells CASSLGVLRTEAFF. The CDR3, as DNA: TGTGCCAGCAGTTTAGGGGTTTTGAGGACTGAAGCTTTCTTT.

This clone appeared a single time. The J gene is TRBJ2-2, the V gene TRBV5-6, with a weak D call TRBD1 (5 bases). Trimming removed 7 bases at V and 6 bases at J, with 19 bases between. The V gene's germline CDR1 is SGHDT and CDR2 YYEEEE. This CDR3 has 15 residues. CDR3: CASGPRQQWAGELFF. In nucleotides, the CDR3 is TGTGCCAGCGGACCTCGACAGCAATGGGCCGGGGAGCTGTTTTTT.

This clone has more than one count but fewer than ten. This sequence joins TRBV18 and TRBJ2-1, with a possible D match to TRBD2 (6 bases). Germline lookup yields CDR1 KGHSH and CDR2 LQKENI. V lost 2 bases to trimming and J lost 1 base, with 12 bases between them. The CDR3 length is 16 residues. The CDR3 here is CASSPARGTSYNEQFF. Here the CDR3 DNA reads TGTGCCAGCTCACCAGCGCGGGGAACGTCCTACAATGAGCAGTTCTTC.

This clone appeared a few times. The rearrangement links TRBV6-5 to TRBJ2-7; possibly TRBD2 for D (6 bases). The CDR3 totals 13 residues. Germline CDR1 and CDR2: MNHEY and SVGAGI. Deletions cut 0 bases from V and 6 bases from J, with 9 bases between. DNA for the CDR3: TGTGCCAGCAGTTACTCGAGCGGGTCCGAGCAGTACTTC. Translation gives CASSYSSGSEQYF.

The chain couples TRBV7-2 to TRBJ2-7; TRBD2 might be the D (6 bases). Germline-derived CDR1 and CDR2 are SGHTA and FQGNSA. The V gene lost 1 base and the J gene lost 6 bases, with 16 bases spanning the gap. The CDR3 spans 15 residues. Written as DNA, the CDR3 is TGTGCCAGCAGCTTAGGTGGAGGGAAGGGCGCCGAGCAGTACTTC. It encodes CASSLGGGKGAEQYF.

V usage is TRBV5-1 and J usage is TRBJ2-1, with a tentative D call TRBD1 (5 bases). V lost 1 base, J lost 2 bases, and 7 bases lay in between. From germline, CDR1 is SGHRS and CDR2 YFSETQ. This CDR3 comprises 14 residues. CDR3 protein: CASSLPGTYNEQFF. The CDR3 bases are TGCGCCAGCAGCTTGCCAGGGACCTACAATGAGCAGTTCTTC.

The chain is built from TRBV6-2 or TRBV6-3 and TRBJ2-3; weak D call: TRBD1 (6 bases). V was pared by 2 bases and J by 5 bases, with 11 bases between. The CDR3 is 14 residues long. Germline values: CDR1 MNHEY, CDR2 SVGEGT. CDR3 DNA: TGTGCCAGCAGTTACACCTTCAGGGGAGATACGCAGTATTTT. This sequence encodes CASSYTFRGDTQYF.

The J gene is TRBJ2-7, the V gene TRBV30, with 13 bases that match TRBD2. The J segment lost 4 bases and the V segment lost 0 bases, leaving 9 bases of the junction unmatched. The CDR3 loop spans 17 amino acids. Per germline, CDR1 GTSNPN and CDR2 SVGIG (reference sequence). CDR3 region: CAWSVRRLAGGKYEQYF. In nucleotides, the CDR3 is TGTGCCTGGAGTGTAAGACGACTAGCGGGAGGAAAGTACGAGCAGTACTTC.

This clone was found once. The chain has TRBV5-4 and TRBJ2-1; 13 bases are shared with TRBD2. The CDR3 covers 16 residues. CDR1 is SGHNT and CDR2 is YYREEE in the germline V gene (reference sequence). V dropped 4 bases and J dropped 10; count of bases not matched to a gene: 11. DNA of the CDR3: TGTGCCAGCAGCCCTGGGACTAGCGGGACTAGGGGGGAGCAGTTCTTC. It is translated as CASSPGTSGTRGEQFF.

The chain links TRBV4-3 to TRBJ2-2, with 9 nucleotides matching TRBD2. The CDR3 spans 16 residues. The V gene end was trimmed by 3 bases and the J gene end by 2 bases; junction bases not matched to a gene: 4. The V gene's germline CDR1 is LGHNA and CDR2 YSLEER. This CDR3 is CASSHLAGDNTGELFF. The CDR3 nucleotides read TGCGCCAGCAGCCACTTAGCGGGAGACAACACCGGGGAGCTGTTTTTT.

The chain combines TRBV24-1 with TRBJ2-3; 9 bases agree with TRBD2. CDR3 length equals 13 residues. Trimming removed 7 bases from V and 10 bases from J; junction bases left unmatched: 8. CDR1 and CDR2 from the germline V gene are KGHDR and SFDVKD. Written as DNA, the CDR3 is TGTGCCACCAGCCACCAGGGACTAGCCCCGCAGTATTTT. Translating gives CATSHQGLAPQYF.

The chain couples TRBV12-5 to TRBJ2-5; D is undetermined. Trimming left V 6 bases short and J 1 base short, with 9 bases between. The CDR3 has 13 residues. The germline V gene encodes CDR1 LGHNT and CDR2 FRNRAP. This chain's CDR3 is CASGFDTQETQYF. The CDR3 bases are TGTGCTAGTGGCTTCGACACCCAAGAGACCCAGTACTTC.

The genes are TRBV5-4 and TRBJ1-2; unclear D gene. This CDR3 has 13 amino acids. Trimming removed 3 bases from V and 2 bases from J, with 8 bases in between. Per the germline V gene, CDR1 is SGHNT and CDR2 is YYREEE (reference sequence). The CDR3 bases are TGTGCCAGCAGCTCCGGTCGCAACTATGGCTACACCTTC. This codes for CASSSGRNYGYTF.

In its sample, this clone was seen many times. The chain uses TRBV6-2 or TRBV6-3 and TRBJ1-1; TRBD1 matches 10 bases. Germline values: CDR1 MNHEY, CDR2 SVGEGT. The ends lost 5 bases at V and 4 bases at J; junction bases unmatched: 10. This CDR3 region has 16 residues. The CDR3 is CASSTRDRGAGTEAFF. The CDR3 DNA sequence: TGTGCCAGCAGTACCCGGGACAGGGGCGCGGGCACTGAAGCTTTCTTT.

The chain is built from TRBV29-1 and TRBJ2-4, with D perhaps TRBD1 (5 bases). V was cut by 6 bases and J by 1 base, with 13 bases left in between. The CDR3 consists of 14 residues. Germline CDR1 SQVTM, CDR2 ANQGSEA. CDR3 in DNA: TGCAGCGTCAGGACAACTGGGGCCAAAAACATTCAGTACTTC. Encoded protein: CSVRTTGAKNIQYF. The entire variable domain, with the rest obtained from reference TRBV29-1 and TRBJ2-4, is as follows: SAVISQKPSRDICQRGTSLTIQCQVDSQVTMMFWYRQQPGQSLTLIATANQGSEATYESGFVIDKFPISRPNLTFSTLTVSNMSPEDSSIYLCSVRTTGAKNIQYFGAGTRLSVL.

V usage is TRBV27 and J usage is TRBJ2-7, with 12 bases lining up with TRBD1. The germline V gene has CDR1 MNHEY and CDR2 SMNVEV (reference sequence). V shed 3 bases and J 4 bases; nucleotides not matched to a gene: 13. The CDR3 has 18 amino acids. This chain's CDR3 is CASSFGTGGTGTKYEQYF. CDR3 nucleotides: TGTGCCAGCAGTTTCGGGACAGGGGGCACCGGCACGAAATACGAGCAGTACTTC.

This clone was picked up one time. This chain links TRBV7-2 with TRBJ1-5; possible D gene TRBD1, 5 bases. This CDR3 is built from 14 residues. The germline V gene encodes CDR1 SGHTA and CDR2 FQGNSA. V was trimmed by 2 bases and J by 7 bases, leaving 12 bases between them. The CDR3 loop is CASSLTSGFQPQHF. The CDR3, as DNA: TGTGCCAGCAGCTTAACGTCAGGGTTCCAGCCCCAGCATTTT. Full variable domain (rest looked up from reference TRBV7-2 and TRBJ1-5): GAGVSQSPSNKVTEKGKDVELRCDPISGHTALYWYRQSLGQGLEFLIYFQGNSAPDKSGLPSDRFSAERTGGSVSTLTIQRTQQEDSAVYLCASSLTSGFQPQHFGDGTRLSIL.